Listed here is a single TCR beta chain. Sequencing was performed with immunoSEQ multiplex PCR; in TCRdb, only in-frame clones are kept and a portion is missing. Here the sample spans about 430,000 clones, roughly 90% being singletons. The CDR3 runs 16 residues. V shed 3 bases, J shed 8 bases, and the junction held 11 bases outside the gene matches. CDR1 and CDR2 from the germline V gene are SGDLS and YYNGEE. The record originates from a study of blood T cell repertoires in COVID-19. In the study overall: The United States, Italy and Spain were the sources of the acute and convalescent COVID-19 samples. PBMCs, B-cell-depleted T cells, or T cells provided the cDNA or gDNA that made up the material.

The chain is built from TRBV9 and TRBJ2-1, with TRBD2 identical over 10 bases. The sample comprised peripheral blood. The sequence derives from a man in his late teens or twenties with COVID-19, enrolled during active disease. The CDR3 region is CASSAPGTSDLHEQFF. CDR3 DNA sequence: TGTGCCAGCAGCGCCCCCGGGACTAGCGATTTACATGAGCAGTTCTTC.